One T cell receptor (beta chain) is described in this entry. Germline V lookup: CDR1 MNHEY, CDR2 SVGAGI. The CDR3 spans 13 residues. Trimming removed 7 bases from V and 11 bases from J, with 19 bases in between. TCRdb's table, derived via immunoSEQ multiplex PCR, lists solely in-frame clones and lacks some. The table has 70,000 or so clones, less than 95% seen once. This sample was taken from a study of control samples from healthy donors and cancer patients. Sample: blood. The V and J genes are TRBV6-5 and TRBJ2-3, with no clear D. This TCR derives from a woman aged 40 to 55 in good health. CDR3 protein: CASTRTSKYEQYF. The CDR3 region has the DNA TGTGCCAGCACCCGAACTTCGAAATACGAGCAGTATTTT.